The clone carrying this T cell receptor beta chain came up a few times. Its antigen is undetermined. The data originate from a study of T-cell memory formation after mild COVID-19. Looking at the study overall: Clusters were largely donor specific.

V lost 0 bases and J lost 2; bases outside the gene matches: 8. Germline V lookup: CDR1 MNHEY, CDR2 SVGAGI. The CDR3 consists of 18 residues. TCRdb re-called the 5' RACE reads through MiXCR, storing one row per CDR3 protein. The table lists 250,000 to 300,000 distinct CDR3 sequences, roughly 17% of them singletons. Study-level points and caveats: Day 15 to 85 contracting clones showed balanced CD4/CD8; day 15 to 37 expanders favored CD4+.

This TCR was sampled from a man aged 18 to 29 who had mild COVID-19 (a few samples of this study predate the infection). Cell type and time point are not known. The chain is built from TRBV6-5 and TRBJ1-1; TRBD1 aligns across 11 bases. Sequencing was performed on PBMCs or a T cell subset sorted from them (not recorded which). DNA for the CDR3: TGTGCCAGCAGTTACTCGAGGGGGACAGGGGGTTCCAACACTGAAGCTTTCTTT. Translation: CASSYSRGTGGSNTEAFF.